This TCR beta chain came from a study of blood T cells in healthy people across ages. General study findings and limits: Across the age range, TCR beta diversity per million T cells fell in a roughly linear way.

The CDR3 is 15 residues long. Germline CDR1 KGHDR, CDR2 SFDVKD. V lost 6 bases, J lost 4 bases, and 14 bases lay in between. Note on this clonotype: Its matching antigen is unknown.

It was with a sample-barcoded 5' primer and a J-beta primer mix that a second PCR of roughly 6 to 12 cycles was run. TCRdb called the 5' RACE reads again in MiXCR, with one record for every CDR3 protein. The table records about 1.4 million distinct CDR3 sequences, around 55% of them present only once. Sequencing was carried out using blood. This clonotype was sampled from a man younger than 35 in good health. This rearrangement joins TRBV24-1 to TRBJ2-2; no reliable D call. The CDR3 sequence is CATSPGPDGTGELFF. CDR3 nucleotide sequence: TGTGCCACCAGTCCTGGCCCCGACGGCACCGGGGAGCTGTTTTTT.